A single sample is the source of the 15 T cell receptor beta chains below, sequenced in a study of T cells after yellow fever vaccination. MiXCR, run by TCRdb on the 5' RACE reads, gives a single entry per CDR3 protein. Of about 170,000 distinct CDR3 sequences in the sample, more than 9.5% were seen once. The sequencing here drew on CD8+ T cells sorted from PBMCs, taken 15 days after the yellow fever booster vaccination. The source is a young man who received the YFV17D yellow fever vaccine.

This clonotype was seen more than once but under ten times. This chain uses TRBV27 with TRBJ2-7; a possible D gene is TRBD2 (5 bases). CDR3 length equals 14 residues. Germline CDR1 and CDR2: MNHEY and SMNVEV (reference sequence). V shed 7 bases and J shed 3 bases, with 16 bases lying between them. The CDR3 coding sequence is TGTGCCAGCACCTCTTCTAGCACCCACTACGAGCAGTACTTC. It specifies CASTSSSTHYEQYF.

CDR3 loop: CSVDTGSYGYTF. DNA of the CDR3: TGCAGCGTTGACACGGGTTCCTATGGCTACACCTTC. The V and J genes are TRBV29-1 and TRBJ1-2; no clear D. The CDR3 is 12 residues long. Germline loops: CDR1 SQVTM, CDR2 ANQGSEA. The V end was cut by 3 bases, the J end by 4 bases, with 9 bases between.

This chain links TRBV12-3 or TRBV12-4 with TRBJ1-6; no firm D call. Trimming removed 5 bases from V and 10 bases from J, with 21 bases in between. The CDR3 consists of 16 residues. DNA of the CDR3: TGTGCCAGCAGTCTCACGGCGGGAGCCGATGACTCACCCCTCCACTTT. It is translated as CASSLTAGADDSPLHF.

This clonotype showed up just a few times. The rearrangement links TRBV6-1 to TRBJ2-7, with D hard to call. CDR1 and CDR2 from the germline V gene are MNHNS and SASEGT. Trimming cost V 4 bases and J 6 bases, with 10 bases left between them. The CDR3 spans 12 residues. The CDR3 DNA follows: TGTGCCAGCAGTGTCTGGGGAACCGAGCAGTACTTC. Protein product: CASSVWGTEQYF.

The chain joins TRBV19 to TRBJ1-1; the D gene is possibly TRBD1 (5 bases). The length of the CDR3 is 14 residues. Germline V gene sequence: CDR1 LNHDA, CDR2 SQIVND (reference sequence). Trimming took 6 bases from V and 1 from J, leaving 12 bases between them. DNA of the CDR3: TGTGCCAGTAGCCCCCAAAGGGGGAACACTGAAGCTTTCTTT. This gives the protein CASSPQRGNTEAFF.

Note on this clonotype: No conserved phenylalanine or tryptophan is present at the end of the CDR3, so a read error is the likely explanation. J is TRBJ2-3 and V is TRBV19; D perhaps matches TRBD2 (6 bases). The CDR3 totals 14 residues. V was trimmed by 1 base and J by 6 bases, leaving 11 bases between them. Germline V lookup: CDR1 LNHDA, CDR2 SQIVND (reference sequence). CDR3 in amino acids: CASSIGLGVDTQYS. The CDR3 DNA sequence: TGTGCCAGTAGTATAGGACTAGGAGTGGATACGCAGTATTCT.

This clonotype was observed a handful of times. The chain combines TRBV7-9 with TRBJ1-5, with 7 bases fitting TRBD1. In germline, CDR1 is SEHNR, CDR2 FQNEAQ (reference sequence). Losses at the gene ends were 8 bases for V and 0 bases for J; bases not matched to a gene: 4. The CDR3 has 14 amino acids. The CDR3 here is CASGRGDSNQPQHF. CDR3 coding DNA: TGTGCCAGCGGCAGGGGGGATAGCAATCAGCCCCAGCATTTT.

The rearrangement joins TRBV20-1 to TRBJ2-3; D may be TRBD2 (6 bases). Germline V gene data show CDR1 as DFQATT and CDR2 as SNEGSKA (reference sequence). V dropped 1 base and J dropped 4 bases, with 18 bases sitting between them. CDR3 length: 16 residues. CDR3 DNA: TGCAGTGCTAGAGCGATCGATGACAGCGGGTCAGATACGCAGTATTTT. Its protein product is CSARAIDDSGSDTQYF.

This clonotype was counted between two and nine times. The chain carries TRBV7-9 and TRBJ2-3; unclear D gene. Germline V CDR1 and CDR2: SEHNR, FQNEAQ (reference sequence). V was cut by 5 bases and J by 3 bases, with 12 bases left in between. CDR3 size: 14 residues. The CDR3 protein is CASSGIVRTDTQYF. The CDR3 DNA follows: TGTGCCAGCAGCGGCATCGTAAGGACAGATACGCAGTATTTT.

The J gene is TRBJ2-5, the V gene TRBV7-9, with D tentatively TRBD2 (7 bases). With 6 bases removed from V and 5 bases from J, the gap between germline ends came to 28 bases. The germline V gene has CDR1 SEHNR and CDR2 FQNEAQ (reference sequence). This CDR3 is 18 amino acids long. The CDR3 DNA follows: TGTGCCAGCAGGAGGACTAGTTTGGGGGGGCGCATCGGTGAGACCCAGTACTTC. This codes for CASRRTSLGGRIGETQYF.

The V and J genes are TRBV24-1 and TRBJ2-7; D gene uncertain. The germline V and J ends were trimmed by 3 bases and 3 bases, with 2 bases remaining between them. The CDR3 contains 11 residues. In germline, CDR1 is KGHDR, CDR2 SFDVKD. CDR3 sequence (DNA): TGTGCCACCAGTGATGGCTACGAGCAGTACGTC. Residues: CATSDGYEQYV.

This clonotype was counted between two and nine times. The chain combines TRBV25-1 with TRBJ2-3; D not resolved. CDR3 size: 17 residues. Germline V gene lookup returns CDR1 MGHDK and CDR2 SYGVNS. V was pared by 0 bases and J by 2 bases, with 15 bases between. CDR3 sequence: CASSEYILQALTDTQYF. The CDR3 DNA is TGTGCCAGCAGTGAATATATTCTCCAGGCACTCACAGATACGCAGTATTTT.

The sample holds a few counts of this clonotype. The V call is TRBV7-9, the J call TRBJ2-5; TRBD2 agrees at 7 bases. CDR1 is SEHNR, CDR2 FQNEAQ, per germline (reference sequence). CDR3 length: 14 residues. V lost 7 bases to trimming and J lost 4 bases; unmatched junction nucleotides: 9. The CDR3 DNA reads as TGTGCCAGCATCGATTGGGGGGGGACAGAGACCCAGTACTTC. Translating gives CASIDWGGTETQYF.

A few counts support this clonotype. The V and J genes are TRBV29-1 and TRBJ1-1; D gene unclear. Germline V gene data show CDR1 as SQVTM and CDR2 as ANQGSEA. CDR3 length: 12 residues. The V gene lost 4 bases and the J gene lost 2 bases, with 8 bases spanning the gap. CDR3: CSVAGENTEAFF. In DNA, the CDR3 is TGCAGCGTTGCAGGCGAAAACACTGAAGCTTTCTTT.

This clonotype showed up just a few times. The chain employs TRBV7-3 and TRBJ2-5; TRBD1 agrees at 8 bases. There are 14 residues in the CDR3. With 5 bases clipped from V and 5 bases from J, the junction kept 7 bases outside the gene matches. Germline V gene sequence: CDR1 SGHTA, CDR2 FQGTGA. In DNA, the CDR3 is TGTGCCAGCAGCCCGACAGGGGATGAGGAGACCCAGTACTTC. It is translated as CASSPTGDEETQYF.